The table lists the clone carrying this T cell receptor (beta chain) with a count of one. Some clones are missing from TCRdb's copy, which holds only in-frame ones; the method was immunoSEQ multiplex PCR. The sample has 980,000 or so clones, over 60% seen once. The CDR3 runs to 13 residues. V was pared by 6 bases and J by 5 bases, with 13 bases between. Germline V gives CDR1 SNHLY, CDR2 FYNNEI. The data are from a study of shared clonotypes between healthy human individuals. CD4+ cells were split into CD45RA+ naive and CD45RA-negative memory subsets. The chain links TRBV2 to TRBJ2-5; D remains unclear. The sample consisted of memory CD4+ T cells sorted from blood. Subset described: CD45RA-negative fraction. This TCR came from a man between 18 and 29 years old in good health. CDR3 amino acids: CASRAGAPETQYF. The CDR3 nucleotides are TGTGCCAGCAGAGCCGGTGCCCCCGAGACCCAGTACTTC. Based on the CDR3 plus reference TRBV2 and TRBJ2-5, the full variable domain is EPEVTQTPSHQVTQMGQEVILRCVPISNHLYFYWYRQILGQKVEFLVSFYNNEISEKSEIFDDQFSVERPDGSNFTLKIRSTKLEDSAMYFCASRAGAPETQYFGPGTRLLVL.